This T cell receptor beta chain was identified in a study of Graves' ophthalmopathy and Graves' hyperthyroidism. General study findings and limits: The model's ophthalmopathy progression predictions had approximately 69% sensitivity and 72.22% specificity.

As concerns this clonotype: Its specificity is not known.

Transcripts of RNA were the source for amplifying TCR beta CDR3 regions. RT-PCR in the first round used HTBI primers; a second-round multiplex PCR followed. From the multiplex PCR reads, TCRdb called clonotypes with MiXCR, one entry per CDR3 protein. The sample comprises 600,000 to 700,000 distinct CDR3 sequences, 35% to 45% of which are singletons, and more than 2.5% rests with the top ten. Trimming at V came to 2 bases and at J to 4 bases, leaving 12 bases not matched to a gene. Germline V lookup: CDR1 MNHEY, CDR2 SVGAGI. The CDR3 totals 17 residues. A duration under 3 months, NOSPECS ≥4, CAS ≥3 and moderate-to-severe activity characterized the donors with ophthalmopathy. Reliance was placed on clinical symptoms, serum thyroxine, TRAb, thyroid ultrasound and orbital computed tomography for diagnosis.

The sample comprised peripheral blood. The chain has TRBV6-5 and TRBJ2-5; the match to TRBD2 covers 8 bases. This clonotype was obtained from an adult man with Graves' ophthalmopathy. The CDR3 nucleotides are TGTGCCAGCAGTTACGGGCGGGGGGCTTCTTTAGGAGAGACCCAGTACTTC. It codes for CASSYGRGASLGETQYF.